This entry concerns a single T cell receptor (beta chain). Original data processing: For nucleated cells, counts were estimated from reference gene primer amplification. Assay: immunoSEQ multiplex PCR; the TCRdb copy retains only in-frame clones and omits some. That table is the source of V, J and clone size, and D and trimming were worked out from the DNA. The sample holds approximately 200,000 clones, more than 80% seen once. Living in about two dozen US areas, the participants were between roughly 18 and 89 years of age. Cohorts were assigned according to the clinical history that participants reported. Between the trimmed V and J ends, which lost 2 bases and 0 bases, there was a span of 11 bases. CDR3 length equals 16 residues. Per the germline V gene, CDR1 is KGHDR and CDR2 is SFDVKD. This specimen belongs to a study of blood T cell repertoires in COVID-19. Study details: Samples came from the United States, Italy and Spain, spanning acute and convalescent COVID-19.

The sample was PBMCs or T cells enriched from blood (not recorded which). This chain uses TRBV24-1 with TRBJ2-3; TRBD1 might be the D (5 bases). The TCR sequence derives from a woman in her late teens or twenties in a cohort exposed to, infected with or recovered from COVID-19 (not recorded which). Here the CDR3 DNA reads TGTGCCACCAGTGATTCCCAGGGTCCCAGCACAGATACGCAGTATTTT. It specifies CATSDSQGPSTDTQYF.